The 22 T cell receptor beta chains in this list originate from one sample, sequenced in a study of tumor-infiltrating lymphocytes in primary liver carcinoma. Alongside blood RNA obtained from unsorted whole blood, germline DNA was also extracted. From roughly 500 ng total RNA, TCR beta cDNA was generated with a primer in the constant region. Libraries of TCR beta came from three nested multiplex PCR rounds with slightly modified ARM-PCR. Primers for the first two PCR rounds were TRBV1-TRBV30 forward primers and a C-beta reverse primer (approximately 9 cycles per round). TCRdb fed the multiplex PCR reads into MiXCR, producing one record per CDR3 protein. The sample holds 150,000 to 200,000 distinct CDR3 sequences, about 61% seen once. Input material: peripheral blood. These receptors came from a woman aged 55-75 years with primary liver carcinoma and hepatitis B virus infection.

This clonotype has at least ten counts. The chain carries TRBV12-3 or TRBV12-4 and TRBJ2-7, with a tentative D call TRBD2 (5 bases). V lost 7 bases, J lost 1 base, and 11 bases lay in between. The CDR3 extends over 13 amino acids. CDR3 nucleotide sequence: TGTGCCAGCACGAGGGCAGGTTCCTACGAGCAGTACTTC. Protein product: CASTRAGSYEQYF.

The V and J genes are TRBV4-2 and TRBJ2-1; 7 nucleotides agree with TRBD2. V trimming: 0 bases; J trimming: 3 bases; junction bases outside the gene matches: 20. CDR1 and CDR2 from the germline V gene are LGHNA and YNFKEQ. The CDR3 has 21 amino acids. CDR3 coding DNA: TGTGCCAGCAGCCAAGATTACGGGGACTATCGGTCTCTAACCATCTACAATGAGCAGTTCTTC. It codes for CASSQDYGDYRSLTIYNEQFF.

On this clonotype: One junction end does not reproduce the germline sequence, and a read error may be involved. The genes are TRBV11-2 and TRBJ1-2; D gene unclear. Per germline, CDR1 SGHAT and CDR2 FQNNGV. This CDR3 has 14 amino acids. The CDR3: CASSLESSNYDYTF. Here the CDR3 DNA reads TGTGCCAGCAGCTTAGAATCCTCTAACTATGACTACACCTTC.

Remarks on this clonotype: A read error may explain this, as a much larger clone is one base away. The gene calls are TRBV5-6 and TRBJ2-2; D remains unclear. The CDR3 is 14 residues long. Germline CDR1 reads SGHDT; CDR2 reads YYEEEE. V lost 4 bases and J lost 4, with 11 bases in between. The CDR3 reads CASSRYCITGELFF. DNA for the CDR3: TGTGCCAGCAGCCGCTACTGCATCACCGGGGAGCTGTTTTTT.

Details on this clonotype: One end of the junction fails to match germline, which may point to a read error. This chain links TRBV11-2 with TRBJ2-5; D is undetermined. The germline gives CDR1 SGHAT, CDR2 FQNNGV. The CDR3 runs 11 residues. CDR3 in DNA: TGTCCCAGCAGCTCCTTAGAGATCCAGTACTTC. Its translation is CPSSSLEIQYF.

A remark on this clonotype: One end of the junction does not line up with germline, which may come from a read error. For the CDR3, the DNA is TGTGCCAGTAGATTTGCGACTAGCGGACAAGAGTCCCAGTACTTC. It translates to CASRFATSGQESQYF. The chain uses TRBV11-3 and TRBJ2-5; 9 bases are shared with TRBD2. Per the germline V gene, CDR1 is SGHNT and CDR2 is YENEEA. The CDR3 covers 15 residues. Filled out from reference TRBV11-3 and TRBJ2-5, the complete variable domain reads EAGVVQSPRYKIIEKKQPVAFWCNPISGHNTLYWYLQNLGQGPELLIRYENEEAVDDSQLPKDRFSAERLKGVDSTLKIQPAELGDSAVYLCASRFATSGQESQYFGPGTRLLVL.

Worth noting for this clonotype: One end of the junction fails to match germline, which may point to a read error. This chain connects TRBV11-2 to TRBJ2-7, with 10 bases lining up with TRBD1. Germline lookup yields CDR1 SGHAT and CDR2 FQNNGV. The CDR3 has 15 amino acids. Here the CDR3 reads CASSPGTGVAYGQYF. CDR3 bases: TGTGCCAGCAGTCCCGGGACAGGGGTGGCCTACGGGCAGTACTTC. Variable domain in full (rest from reference TRBV11-2 and TRBJ2-7): EAGVAQSPRYKIIEKRQSVAFWCNPISGHATLYWYQQILGQGPKLLIQFQNNGVVDDSQLPKDRFSAERLKGVDSTLKIQPAKLEDSAVYLCASSPGTGVAYGQYFGPGTRLTVT.

This clonotype was observed many times. The rearrangement joins TRBV6-5 to TRBJ2-3, with TRBD2 matching over 8 bases. Per the germline V gene, CDR1 is MNHEY and CDR2 is SVGAGI. The length of the CDR3 is 15 residues. J lost 6 bases, V lost 7 bases, and 12 bases had no gene match. CDR3 protein: CASTSASGGGDTQYF. The CDR3 DNA reads TGTGCCAGCACCTCCGCCTCGGGAGGGGGGGATACGCAGTATTTT.

As to this clonotype: This clone may be a read error of a much larger clone one base away. The chain joins TRBV6-6 to TRBJ2-1; D is possibly TRBD1 (6 bases). This CDR3 comprises 14 residues. Per the germline V gene, CDR1 is MNHNY and CDR2 is SVGAGI (reference sequence). CDR3 sequence reads: CASSTRGQYNERFF. In nucleotides, the CDR3 is TGTGCCAGCAGTACCCGTGGACAGTACAATGAGCGGTTCTTC.

In regard to this clonotype: A much bigger clone sits one base away, suggesting this may be a read error. The chain joins TRBV10-3 to TRBJ2-6; D not resolved. Germline CDR1 ENHRY, CDR2 SYGVKD. Trimming pared 6 bases from V and 0 bases from J, leaving 12 bases between. The CDR3 consists of 16 residues. The CDR3 DNA sequence: TGTGCCATCAGCACTAACACAACCTCTGGGGCCAACGTCCTGACTTTC. Translating it yields CAISTNTTSGANVLTF.

As concerns this clonotype: One junction end disagrees with the germline gene, perhaps due to a read error. The chain is built from TRBV11-2 and TRBJ2-1; D possibly uses TRBD1 or TRBD2 (6 bases each). Germline CDR1 SGHAT, CDR2 FQNNGV. This CDR3 has 16 amino acids. The CDR3 reads CASSYGTSRGYNEQNF. The CDR3 bases are TGTGCCAGCAGCTACGGAACTAGCAGGGGATACAATGAGCAGAACTTC.

Concerning this clonotype itself: One junction end does not reproduce the germline sequence, and a read error may be involved. The gene calls are TRBV4-2 and TRBJ2-7; no definite D call. Germline loops: CDR1 LGHNA, CDR2 YNFKEQ. CDR3 length: 14 residues. CDR3 nucleotides: TGTGCCAACAGCCAAGATACTTCGACCTACGAGGAGTACTTC. Protein sequence: CANSQDTSTYEEYF.

The chain recombines TRBV7-8 with TRBJ2-7, with unresolved D. Trimming pared 1 base from V and 4 bases from J, leaving 14 bases between. CDR1 is SGHVS, CDR2 FQNEAQ, per germline. This CDR3 contains 15 residues. The CDR3 loop reads CASSLEVVIPYEQYF. For the CDR3, the DNA is TGTGCCAGCAGCTTAGAGGTTGTTATTCCGTACGAGCAGTACTTC.

CDR3 in DNA: TGTGCCAGTAGCCCATCCAGGGGGTTGGTGAACACTGAAGCTTTCTTT. Protein: CASSPSRGLVNTEAFF. The chain combines TRBV11-2 with TRBJ1-1; 7 positions match TRBD1. V lost 9 bases and J lost 0; bases outside the gene matches: 13. CDR1 is SGHAT, CDR2 FQNNGV, per germline. The CDR3 runs 16 residues. The full variable domain, completed using reference TRBV11-2 and TRBJ1-1, is EAGVAQSPRYKIIEKRQSVAFWCNPISGHATLYWYQQILGQGPKLLIQFQNNGVVDDSQLPKDRFSAERLKGVDSTLKIQPAKLEDSAVYLCASSPSRGLVNTEAFFGQGTRLTVV.

The gene calls are TRBV25-1 and TRBJ1-2; 10 bases are a match to TRBD1. Germline V lookup: CDR1 MGHDK, CDR2 SYGVNS. The CDR3 runs to 14 residues. Trimming at V came to 1 base and at J to 7 bases, leaving 3 bases not matched to a gene. The CDR3 is CASSEWGTGAGYTF. Here the CDR3 DNA reads TGTGCCAGCAGTGAATGGGGGACAGGGGCTGGCTACACCTTC.

This clonotype was seen only once. The V and J genes are TRBV11-3 and TRBJ2-1; TRBD1 or TRBD2 may be the D gene (5 bases each). This CDR3 is built from 15 residues. Trimming shortened V by 5 bases and J by 8 bases, and 19 bases separated the two germline ends. The germline V gene has CDR1 SGHNT and CDR2 YENEEA. The chain's CDR3 is CASSLGTGSCYEQFF. In DNA form, the CDR3 reads TGTGCCAGCAGCCTGGGGACCGGCTCCTGCTATGAGCAGTTCTTC.

The V gene is TRBV6-5, the J gene TRBJ1-4; unclear D gene. CDR3 length: 16 amino acids. V lost 0 bases and J 12 bases, leaving 20 bases between the germline ends. The germline V gene has CDR1 MNHEY and CDR2 SVGAGI. CDR3 region: CASSYSYARADIQLFF. CDR3 sequence (DNA): TGTGCCAGCAGTTACTCGTATGCCAGAGCGGATATTCAACTGTTTTTT.

Notes on this clonotype: The junction departs from germline at one end; a sequencing error may be responsible. The rearrangement joins TRBV12-5 to TRBJ1-1; possibly TRBD1 for D (5 bases). The CDR3 length is 15 residues. Germline V lookup: CDR1 LGHNT, CDR2 FRNRAP. CDR3 in amino acids: CASGLWQGGAHEAFF. The CDR3 DNA sequence: TGTGCTAGTGGTTTGTGGCAGGGAGGGGCCCATGAAGCTTTCTTC.

The chain combines TRBV10-3 with TRBJ1-2; maybe TRBD1 (6 bases). V lost 0 bases, J lost 1 base, and 18 bases lay in between. Germline loops: CDR1 ENHRY, CDR2 SYGVKD. The CDR3 extends over 18 amino acids. CDR3 amino acids: CAISESKAAGGDNYGYTF. The DNA for the CDR3 is TGTGCCATCAGTGAGTCGAAGGCCGCGGGGGGCGATAACTATGGCTACACCTTC.

This clonotype appeared a few times. The chain employs TRBV14 and TRBJ2-3; 7 bases match TRBD1. CDR1 and CDR2 from the germline V gene are SGHDN and FVKESK. V was clipped by 7 bases and J by 0 bases; unmatched bases: 4. There are 14 residues in the CDR3. DNA of the CDR3: TGTGCCAGCAAAGGCAGGGGGAGCACAGATACGCAGTATTTT. Protein: CASKGRGSTDTQYF.

The chain carries TRBV6-6 and TRBJ2-5; the D is unclear. The CDR3 has 13 amino acids. V was shortened by 3 bases and J by 9 bases, with 14 bases between the two germline ends. The germline V gene has CDR1 MNHNY and CDR2 SVGAGI (reference sequence). CDR3 coding DNA: TGTGCCAGCAGTTATACACCCCATGAGGCCCAGTACTTC. Amino acid sequence: CASSYTPHEAQYF.

This clonotype came up many times. V and J are TRBV6-2 or TRBV6-3 and TRBJ2-7, with D perhaps TRBD2 (5 bases). V lost 2 bases, J lost 0 bases, and 14 bases lay in between. The CDR3 extends over 16 amino acids. CDR1 and CDR2 (germline): MNHEY, SVGEGT. As DNA, the CDR3 is TGTGCCAGCAGTTACGGTCCCGCGGGCAGCTCCTACGAGCAGTACTTC. It is translated as CASSYGPAGSSYEQYF.